This T cell receptor (beta chain) was sequenced for a study of T cell repertoires in cytomegalovirus infection. Study-wide findings and caveats: Clonotype analysis showed dominance of the ex vivo response by HLA-C-restricted CMV-specific TCR beta clonotypes.

This CDR3 is built from 12 residues. Trimming took 5 bases from V and 8 from J, leaving 12 bases between them. Per germline, CDR1 SGHTA and CDR2 FQGNSA. This clonotype was seen ten or more times. The antigen is unknown. TCRdb processed the reads anew with MiXCR; each CDR3 protein has one entry. The table shows some 77,000 distinct CDR3 sequences, with around 3.5% occurring only once. Material for sequencing was PBMCs. The chain recombines TRBV7-2 with TRBJ2-5; D unresolved. The origin of this receptor is a human donor in good health (CMV status not recorded). Some clones in this sample may be carry-over from other donors' samples. This CDR3 is CASSRRMETQYF. The DNA of the CDR3 is TGTGCCAGCAGCAGGCGGATGGAAACCCAGTACTTC.